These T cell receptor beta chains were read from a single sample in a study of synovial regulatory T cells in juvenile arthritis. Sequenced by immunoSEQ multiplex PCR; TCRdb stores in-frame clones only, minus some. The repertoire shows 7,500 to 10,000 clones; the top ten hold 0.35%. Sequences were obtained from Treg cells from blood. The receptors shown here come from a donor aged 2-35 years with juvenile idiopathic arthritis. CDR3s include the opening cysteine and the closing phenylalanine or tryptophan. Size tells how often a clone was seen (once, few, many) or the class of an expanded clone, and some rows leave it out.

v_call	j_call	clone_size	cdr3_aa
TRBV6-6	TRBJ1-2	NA	CASSSPRVGYTF
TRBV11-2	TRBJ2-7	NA	CASSYYGTSGSYEQYF
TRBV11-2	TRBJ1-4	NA	CASSLQRDRGRATNEKLFF
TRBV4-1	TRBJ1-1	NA	CASSPRGNTEAFF
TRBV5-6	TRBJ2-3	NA	CASSYRDSYRTDTQYF
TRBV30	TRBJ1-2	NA	CASGDGYTF
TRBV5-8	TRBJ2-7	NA	CASSSSNLRNEQYF
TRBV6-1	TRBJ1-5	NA	CASSDLGPHQPQHF
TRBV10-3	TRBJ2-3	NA	CAISDDGHRVDTQYF
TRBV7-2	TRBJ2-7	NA	CASSLTLGSGIYEQYF
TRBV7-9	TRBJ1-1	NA	CASSHGVKAFF
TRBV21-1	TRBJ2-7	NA	CASSKLGREQYF
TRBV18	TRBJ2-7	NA	CASSVIGGDYEQYF
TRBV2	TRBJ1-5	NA	CASSEVRVRQPQHF
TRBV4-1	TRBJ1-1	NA	CASSQDRGLLTEAFF
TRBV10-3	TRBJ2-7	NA	CAISELTGGYEQYF
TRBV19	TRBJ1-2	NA	CAASGGRPNYGYTF
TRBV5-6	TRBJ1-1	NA	CASSLRVRQGRVTEAFF
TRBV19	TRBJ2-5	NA	CASSFRLAVQETQYF
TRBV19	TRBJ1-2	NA	CASWDRGKPGDGYTF
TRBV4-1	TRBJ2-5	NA	CASSQDMGLAGQETQYF
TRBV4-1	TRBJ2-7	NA	CASSQSLGQGTYEQYF
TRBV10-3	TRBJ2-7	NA	CAFSVTGFYEQYF
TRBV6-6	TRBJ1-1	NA	CASSYGQGRTEAFF
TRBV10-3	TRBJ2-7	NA	CAISGTSGRGYEQYF
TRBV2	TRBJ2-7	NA	CASGKGNEQYF
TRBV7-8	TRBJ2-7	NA	CASSQLAGRYEQYF
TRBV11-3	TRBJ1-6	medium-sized	CASSLGPNSPLHF
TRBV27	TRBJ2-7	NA	CASSFLAGGSYEQYF
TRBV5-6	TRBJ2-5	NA	CASNPGTGRGAQYF
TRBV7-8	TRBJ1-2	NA	CASSLVNTGRGYTF
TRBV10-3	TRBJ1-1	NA	CAISGAGNTEAFF
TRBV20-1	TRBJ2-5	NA	CSARGQETQYF
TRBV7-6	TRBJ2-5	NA	CASSHRQGAGGQETQYF
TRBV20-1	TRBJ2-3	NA	CSASLVDTQYF
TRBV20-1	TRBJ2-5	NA	CSLAGQETQYF
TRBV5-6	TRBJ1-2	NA	CASSWTRMDGYTF
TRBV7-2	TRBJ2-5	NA	CASSLTGTQYF
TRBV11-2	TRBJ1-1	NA	CASSLGRQGKGGEAFF
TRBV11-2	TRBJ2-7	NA	CASSFGGVNEQYF
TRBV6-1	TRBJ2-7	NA	CASSRQGVDEQYF
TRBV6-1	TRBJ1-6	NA	CASSGPRGASSYNSPLHF